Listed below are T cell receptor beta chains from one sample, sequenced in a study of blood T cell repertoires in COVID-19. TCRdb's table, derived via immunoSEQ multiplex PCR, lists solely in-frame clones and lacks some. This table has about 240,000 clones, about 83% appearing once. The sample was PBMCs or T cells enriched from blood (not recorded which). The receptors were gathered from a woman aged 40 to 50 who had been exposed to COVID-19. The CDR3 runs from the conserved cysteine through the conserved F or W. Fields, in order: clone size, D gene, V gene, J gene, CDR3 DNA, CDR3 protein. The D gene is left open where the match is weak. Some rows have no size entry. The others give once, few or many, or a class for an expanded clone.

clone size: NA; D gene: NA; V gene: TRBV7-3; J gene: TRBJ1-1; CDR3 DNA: TGTGCCAGCAGCTTATCCTCTAACACTGAAGCTTTCTTT; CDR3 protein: CASSLSSNTEAFF
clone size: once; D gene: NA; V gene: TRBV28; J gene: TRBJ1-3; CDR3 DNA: TGTGCCAGCAGCCGAGACACCTCTGGAAACACCATATATTTT; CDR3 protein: CASSRDTSGNTIYF
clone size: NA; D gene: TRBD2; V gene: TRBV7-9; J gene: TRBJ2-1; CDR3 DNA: TGTGCCAGCAGCTCGGGACGGGGGGGAGGCAATGAGCAGTTCTTC; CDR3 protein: CASSSGRGGGNEQFF
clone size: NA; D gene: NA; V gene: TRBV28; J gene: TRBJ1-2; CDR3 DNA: TGTGCCAGCAGTTCGGGGTTCATGGCCCGCGCCAGTAACTATGGCTACACCTTC; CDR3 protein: CASSSGFMARASNYGYTF
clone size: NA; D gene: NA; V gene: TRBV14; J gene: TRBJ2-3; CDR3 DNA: TGTGCCAGCAGCCAAGATCTGGGCAGAACGCAGTATTTT; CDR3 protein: CASSQDLGRTQYF
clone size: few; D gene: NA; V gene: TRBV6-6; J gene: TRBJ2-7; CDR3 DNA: TGTGCCAGCAGGGGGGGGCAGAATTCCTACGAGCAGTACTTC; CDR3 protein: CASRGGQNSYEQYF
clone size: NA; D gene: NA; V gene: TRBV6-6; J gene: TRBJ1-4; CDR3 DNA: TGTGCCAGCAGTCAACAGGTGCTTAATGAAAAACTGTTTTTT; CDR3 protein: CASSQQVLNEKLFF
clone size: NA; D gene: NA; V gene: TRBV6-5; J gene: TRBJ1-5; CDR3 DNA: TGTGCCAGCAGTTACGTCCTCAATCAGCCCCAGCATTTT; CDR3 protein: CASSYVLNQPQHF
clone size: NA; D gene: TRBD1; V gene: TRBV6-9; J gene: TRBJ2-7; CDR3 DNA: TGTGCCAGCAGTTCACGACAGGGAACCTCCTACGAGCAGTACTTC; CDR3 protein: CASSSRQGTSYEQYF
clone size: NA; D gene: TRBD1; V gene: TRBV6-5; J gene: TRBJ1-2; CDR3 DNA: TGTGCCAGCAGTTCACGGACAGGGGATGGCTACACCTTC; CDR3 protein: CASSSRTGDGYTF
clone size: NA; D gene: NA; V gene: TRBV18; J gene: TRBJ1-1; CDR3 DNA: TGTGCCAGCTCACCACGGGGGGTCCCTGGGAACACTGAAGCTTTCTTT; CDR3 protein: CASSPRGVPGNTEAFF
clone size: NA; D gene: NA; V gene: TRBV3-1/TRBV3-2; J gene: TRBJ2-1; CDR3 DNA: TGTGCCAGCAGCCAAGACAGGGGTATTAATAATGAGCAGTTCTTC; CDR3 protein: CASSQDRGINNEQFF
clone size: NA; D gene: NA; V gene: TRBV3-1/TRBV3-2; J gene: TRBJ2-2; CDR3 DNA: TGTGCCAGCAGCCAAGGCTCGGTCGGGAATGGCGGGGAGCTGTTTTTT; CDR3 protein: CASSQGSVGNGGELFF
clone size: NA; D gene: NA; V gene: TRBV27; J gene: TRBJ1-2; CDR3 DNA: TGTGCCAGCAGTCCCACAGTAAGGGGTGGCTATGGCTACACCTTC; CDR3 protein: CASSPTVRGGYGYTF
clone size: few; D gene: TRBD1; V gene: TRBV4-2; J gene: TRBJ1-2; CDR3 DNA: TGTGCCAGCAGCCAAAAGGGGGGTGAGGGGGCTGGTGGCTACACCTTC; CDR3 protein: CASSQKGGEGAGGYTF